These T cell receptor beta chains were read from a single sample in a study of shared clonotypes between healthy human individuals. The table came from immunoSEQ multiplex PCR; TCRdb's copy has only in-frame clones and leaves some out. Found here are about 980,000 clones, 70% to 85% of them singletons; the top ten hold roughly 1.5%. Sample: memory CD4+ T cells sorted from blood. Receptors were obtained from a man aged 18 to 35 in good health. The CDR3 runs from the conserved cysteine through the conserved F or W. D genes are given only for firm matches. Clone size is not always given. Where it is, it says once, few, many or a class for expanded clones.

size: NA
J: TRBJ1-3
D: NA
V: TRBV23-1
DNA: TGCGCCAGCAGTCAAAACCCCTACGCCAGGGCCTCTGGAAACACCATATATTTT
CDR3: CASSQNPYARASGNTIYF

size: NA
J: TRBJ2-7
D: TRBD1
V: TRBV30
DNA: TGTGCCTTTAGCCGGGACAGGGGCAACGAGCAGTACTTC
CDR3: CAFSRDRGNEQYF

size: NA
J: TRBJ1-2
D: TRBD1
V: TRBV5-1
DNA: TGCGCCAGCAGCTTAGGACAGGGGGCGCCCTACTATGGCTACACCTTC
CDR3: CASSLGQGAPYYGYTF

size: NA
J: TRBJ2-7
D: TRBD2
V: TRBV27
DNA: TGTGCCAGCGGACTAGACTACGAGCAGTACTTC
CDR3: CASGLDYEQYF

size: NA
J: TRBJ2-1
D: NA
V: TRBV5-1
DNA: TGCGCCAGCAGCCCAGGGACTTCTTACAATGAGCAGTTCTTC
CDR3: CASSPGTSYNEQFF

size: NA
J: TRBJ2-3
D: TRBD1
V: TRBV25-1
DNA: TGTGCCAGCAGTTTACCCCGGGACAGGGGAGATACGCAGTATTTT
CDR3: CASSLPRDRGDTQYF

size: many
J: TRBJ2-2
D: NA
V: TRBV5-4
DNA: TGTGCCAGCAGCACAGGACTTAACACCGGGGAGCTGTTTTTT
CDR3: CASSTGLNTGELFF

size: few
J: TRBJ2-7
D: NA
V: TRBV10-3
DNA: TGTGCCATCATGGCCTCCTACGAGCAGTACTTC
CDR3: CAIMASYEQYF

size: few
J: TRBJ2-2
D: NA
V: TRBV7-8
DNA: TGTGCCAGCAGCCTCAGGGAGGACACCGGGGAGCTGTTTTTT
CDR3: CASSLREDTGELFF

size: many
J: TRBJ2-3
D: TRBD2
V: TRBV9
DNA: TGTGCCAGCAGCGTAGATGGTTTAGCGGGGGGCCGCACAGATACGCAGTATTTT
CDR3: CASSVDGLAGGRTDTQYF

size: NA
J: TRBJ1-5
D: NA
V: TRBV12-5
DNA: TGTGCTAGTGTTTTCGGGGGCGAGCGCAATCAGCCCCAGCATTTT
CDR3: CASVFGGERNQPQHF

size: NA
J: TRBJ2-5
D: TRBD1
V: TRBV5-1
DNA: TGCGCCAGCAGCACCGCCGGGACAGGGGGAGAGACCCAGTACTTC
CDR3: CASSTAGTGGETQYF

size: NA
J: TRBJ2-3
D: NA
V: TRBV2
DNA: TGTGCCAGCAGCACCGTAATGGATACGCAGTATTTT
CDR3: CASSTVMDTQYF

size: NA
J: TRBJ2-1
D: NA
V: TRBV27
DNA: TGTGCCAGCAGTTCGGAGATGTCTGGGAAATACAATGAGCAGTTCTTC
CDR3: CASSSEMSGKYNEQFF

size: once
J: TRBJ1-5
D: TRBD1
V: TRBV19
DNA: TGTGCCAGTAGTATAGGGGACAGGGGAAGGGGTCAGCCCCAGCATTTT
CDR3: CASSIGDRGRGQPQHF

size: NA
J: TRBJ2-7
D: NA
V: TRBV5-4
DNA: TGTGCCAGCACCGGGAAACAGGGACGAGAGCAGTACTTC
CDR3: CASTGKQGREQYF

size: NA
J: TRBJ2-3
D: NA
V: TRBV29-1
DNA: TGCAGCGTTGAGGCCGGGACATCCAGCACAGATACGCAGTATTTT
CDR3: CSVEAGTSSTDTQYF

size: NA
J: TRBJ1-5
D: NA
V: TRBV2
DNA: TGTGCCAGACAGACAGACGATAGCAATCAGCCCCAGCATTTT
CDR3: CARQTDDSNQPQHF

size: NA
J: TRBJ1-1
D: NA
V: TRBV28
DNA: TGTGCCAGCAGATCACCTCTCTCTGGTGTATCATCTTTCTTT
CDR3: CASRSPLSGVSSFF

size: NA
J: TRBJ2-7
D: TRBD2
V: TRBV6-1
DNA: TGTGCCAGCAGTGAAAGGAGGCGGGAGGCCGGCGAGCAGTACTTC
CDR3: CASSERRREAGEQYF

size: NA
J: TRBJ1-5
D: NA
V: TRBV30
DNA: TGTGCCTGGAGTTCCACAGGTAACAATCAGCCCCAGCATTTT
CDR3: CAWSSTGNNQPQHF

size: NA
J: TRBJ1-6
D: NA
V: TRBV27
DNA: TGTGCCAGCAGTTTATACGCAAGGGGTTCACCTCTCCACTTT
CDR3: CASSLYARGSPLHF